This is a list of T cell receptor beta chains from one sample in a study of CD8 T cells in Susac syndrome. TCRdb re-derived calls from the immunoSEQ multiplex PCR reads in MiXCR, one entry per CDR3 protein. The profile shows under 85,000 distinct CDR3 sequences, roughly 94% of them singletons. Input material: CD8+ T cells from PBMCs. Receptors originate from a human donor with Susac syndrome. The CDR3 runs from the conserved cysteine through the conserved F or W. The order of the fields is D gene, J gene, V gene, CDR3 protein, CDR3 DNA. D genes are given only for firm matches.

>-|TRBJ2-5|TRBV5-1
CASRYSTQETQYF
TGCGCCAGCAGATACTCAACCCAAGAGACCCAGTACTTC
>-|TRBJ2-3|TRBV7-9
CASSSRRDTQYF
TGTGCCAGCAGCTCTCGACGAGATACGCAGTATTTT
>-|TRBJ2-1|TRBV3-1
CASSQVQGGGNNEQFF
TGTGCCAGCAGCCAAGTGCAGGGTGGGGGAAACAATGAGCAGTTCTTC
>TRBD1|TRBJ2-7|TRBV28
CASSSPGTEDSYEQYF
TGTGCCAGCAGTTCGCCCGGGACAGAGGACTCCTACGAGCAGTACTTC
>-|TRBJ2-7|TRBV29-1
CSVVTGGAYEQYF
TGCAGCGTTGTTACAGGGGGGGCCTACGAGCAGTACTTC
>-|TRBJ2-1|TRBV4-3
CASSQEWSTLISYNEQFF
TGCGCCAGCAGCCAAGAATGGTCTACGCTAATCTCCTACAATGAGCAGTTCTTC
>-|TRBJ2-7|TRBV29-1
CSVEDYPGGEQYF
TGCAGCGTTGAAGATTATCCCGGCGGCGAGCAGTACTTC
>TRBD2|TRBJ2-1|TRBV12-3/TRBV12-4
CASRFSALAGSNEQFF
TGTGCCAGCAGGTTCTCAGCCTTAGCGGGAAGTAATGAGCAGTTCTTC
>-|TRBJ2-2|TRBV12-3/TRBV12-4
CATQSPGELFF
TGTGCCACCCAATCCCCGGGGGAGCTGTTTTTT
>-|TRBJ2-3|TRBV12-3/TRBV12-4
CASSFKDTQYF
TGTGCCAGCAGTTTTAAGGATACGCAGTATTTT
>-|TRBJ2-3|TRBV13
CASSLEGLASGKDTQYF
TGTGCCAGCAGCCTAGAAGGGCTTGCGTCTGGTAAAGATACGCAGTATTTT
>-|TRBJ2-1|TRBV29-1
CSVEFGASGNEQFF
TGCAGCGTTGAATTTGGGGCATCGGGGAATGAGCAGTTCTTC
>TRBD1|TRBJ1-5|TRBV19
CASSEQGGQPQHF
TGTGCCAGTAGCGAACAGGGGGGCCAGCCCCAGCATTTT
>-|TRBJ1-5|TRBV27
CASSLGGPDQPQHF
TGTGCCAGCAGTTTGGGGGGGCCGGATCAGCCCCAGCATTTT
>-|TRBJ1-6|TRBV3-1
CASSPDPIPNYNSPLHF
TGTGCCAGCAGCCCGGACCCCATCCCGAACTATAATTCACCCCTCCACTTT
>-|TRBJ2-3|TRBV4-2
CASSQAPSEASTDTQYF
TGTGCCAGCAGCCAAGCCCCTAGCGAAGCTAGCACAGATACGCAGTATTTT
>TRBD1|TRBJ2-5|TRBV14
CASSQWEGTEETQYF
TGTGCCAGCAGCCAATGGGAAGGGACAGAAGAGACCCAGTACTTC
>-|TRBJ1-5|TRBV21-1
CASSFRRDKNQPQHF
TGTGCCAGCAGCTTCCGCCGGGATAAAAATCAGCCCCAGCATTTT
>-|TRBJ2-1|TRBV19
CASSTGQFGSYNEQFF
TGTGCCAGTAGTACAGGACAGTTTGGCTCCTACAATGAGCAGTTCTTC
>-|TRBJ1-4|TRBV7-9
CASSLGPRDVNEKLFF
TGTGCCAGCAGCTTAGGCCCCCGAGACGTTAATGAAAAACTGTTTTTT
>TRBD1|TRBJ2-2|TRBV25-1
CASSIRTGEGNTGELFF
TGTGCCAGCAGTATCCGGACAGGGGAAGGGAACACCGGGGAGCTGTTTTTT
>-|TRBJ1-1|TRBV11-2
CAEEGGPTEAFF
TGTGCCGAAGAAGGTGGTCCCACTGAAGCTTTCTTT
>TRBD2|TRBJ2-5|TRBV12-3/TRBV12-4
CASSLPAGLAGGETQYF
TGTGCCAGCAGTTTACCCGCTGGACTAGCGGGGGGGGAGACCCAGTACTTC